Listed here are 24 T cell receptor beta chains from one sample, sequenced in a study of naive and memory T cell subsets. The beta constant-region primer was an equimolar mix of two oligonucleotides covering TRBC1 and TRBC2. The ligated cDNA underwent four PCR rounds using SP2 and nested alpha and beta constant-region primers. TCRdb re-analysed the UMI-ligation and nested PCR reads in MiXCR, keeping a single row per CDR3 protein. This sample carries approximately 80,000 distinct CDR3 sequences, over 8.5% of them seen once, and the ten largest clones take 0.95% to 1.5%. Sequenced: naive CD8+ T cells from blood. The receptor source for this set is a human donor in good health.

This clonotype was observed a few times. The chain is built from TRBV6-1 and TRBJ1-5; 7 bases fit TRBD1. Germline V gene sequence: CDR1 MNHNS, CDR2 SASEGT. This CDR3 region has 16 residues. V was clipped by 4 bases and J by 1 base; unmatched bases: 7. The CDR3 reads CASSVRGGASNQPQHF. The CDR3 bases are TGTGCCAGCAGTGTAAGAGGGGGCGCGAGCAATCAGCCCCAGCATTTT.

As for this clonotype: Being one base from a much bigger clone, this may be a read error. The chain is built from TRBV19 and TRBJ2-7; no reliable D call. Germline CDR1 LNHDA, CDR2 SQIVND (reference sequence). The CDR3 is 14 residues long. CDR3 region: CAGSKAPIGDEQYF. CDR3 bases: TGTGCCGGTAGCAAAGCCCCAATCGGTGACGAGCAGTACTTC.

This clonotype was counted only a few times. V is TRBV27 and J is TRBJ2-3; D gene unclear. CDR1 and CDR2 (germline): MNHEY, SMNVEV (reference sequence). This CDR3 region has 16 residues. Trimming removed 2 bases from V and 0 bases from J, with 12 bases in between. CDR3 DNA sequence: TGTGCCAGCAGTTTAGTTACGAGATCTAGCACAGATACGCAGTATTTT. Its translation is CASSLVTRSSTDTQYF.

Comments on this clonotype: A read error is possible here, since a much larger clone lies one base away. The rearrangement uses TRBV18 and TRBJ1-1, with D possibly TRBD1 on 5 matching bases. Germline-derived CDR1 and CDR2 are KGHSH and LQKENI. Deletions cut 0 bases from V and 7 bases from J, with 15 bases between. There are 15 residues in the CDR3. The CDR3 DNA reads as TGTGCCAGCTCACCACCCCCTACAGGCCCCCGTGAAGCTTTCTTT. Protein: CASSPPPTGPREAFF.

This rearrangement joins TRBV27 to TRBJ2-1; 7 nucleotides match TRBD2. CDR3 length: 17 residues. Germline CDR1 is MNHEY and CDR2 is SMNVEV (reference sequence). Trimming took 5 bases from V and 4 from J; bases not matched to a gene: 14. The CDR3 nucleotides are TGTGCCAGCAGTCCACCCTCGCCAGCGGGGATTTACAATGAGCAGTTCTTC. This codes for CASSPPSPAGIYNEQFF.

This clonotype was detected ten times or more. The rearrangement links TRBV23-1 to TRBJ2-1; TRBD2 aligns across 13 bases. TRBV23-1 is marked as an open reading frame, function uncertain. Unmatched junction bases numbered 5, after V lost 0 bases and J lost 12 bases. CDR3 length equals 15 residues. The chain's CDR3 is CASSQSGLAGIGQFF. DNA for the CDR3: TGCGCCAGCAGTCAATCGGGACTAGCGGGAATCGGGCAGTTCTTC.

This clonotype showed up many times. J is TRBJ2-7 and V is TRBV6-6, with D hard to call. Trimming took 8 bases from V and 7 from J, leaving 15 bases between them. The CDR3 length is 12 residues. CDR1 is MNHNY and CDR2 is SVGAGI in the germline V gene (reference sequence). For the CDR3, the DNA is TGTGCCAGCGGAAGTACCCCGGCTGAGCAGTACTTC. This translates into CASGSTPAEQYF.

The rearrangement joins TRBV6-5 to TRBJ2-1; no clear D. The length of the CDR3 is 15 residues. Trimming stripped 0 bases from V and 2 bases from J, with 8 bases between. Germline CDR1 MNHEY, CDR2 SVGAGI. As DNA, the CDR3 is TGTGCCAGCAGTTACTCGGTAGTGCCCTACAATGAGCAGTTCTTC. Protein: CASSYSVVPYNEQFF.

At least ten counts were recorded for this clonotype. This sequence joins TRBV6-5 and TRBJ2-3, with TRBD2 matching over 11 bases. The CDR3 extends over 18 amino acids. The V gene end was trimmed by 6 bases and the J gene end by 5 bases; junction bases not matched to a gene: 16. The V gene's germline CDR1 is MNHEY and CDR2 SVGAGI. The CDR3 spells CASRFTSGSLNWQDTQYF. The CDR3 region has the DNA TGTGCCAGCAGATTCACTAGCGGGAGTTTAAATTGGCAAGATACGCAGTATTTT.

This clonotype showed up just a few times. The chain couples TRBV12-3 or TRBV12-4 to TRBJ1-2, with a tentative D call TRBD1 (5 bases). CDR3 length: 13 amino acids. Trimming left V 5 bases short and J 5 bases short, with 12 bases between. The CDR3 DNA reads TGTGCCAGCAGTCCCCGGGACGGGTATGGCTACACCTTC. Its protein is CASSPRDGYGYTF.

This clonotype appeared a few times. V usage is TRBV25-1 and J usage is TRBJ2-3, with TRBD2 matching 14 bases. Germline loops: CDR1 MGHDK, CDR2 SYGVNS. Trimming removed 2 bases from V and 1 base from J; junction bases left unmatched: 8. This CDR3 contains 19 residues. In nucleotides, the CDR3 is TGTGCCAGCAGTGAAGGGGAGACTAGCGGGAGGGCGGGCACAGATACGCAGTATTTT. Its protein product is CASSEGETSGRAGTDTQYF.

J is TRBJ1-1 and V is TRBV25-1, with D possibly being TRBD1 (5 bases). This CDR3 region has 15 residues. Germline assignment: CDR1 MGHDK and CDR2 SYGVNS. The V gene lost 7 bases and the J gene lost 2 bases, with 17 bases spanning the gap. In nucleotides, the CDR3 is TGTGCCAGCACGGGCCGACGAGGGGCAAACACTGAAGCTTTCTTT. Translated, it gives CASTGRRGANTEAFF.

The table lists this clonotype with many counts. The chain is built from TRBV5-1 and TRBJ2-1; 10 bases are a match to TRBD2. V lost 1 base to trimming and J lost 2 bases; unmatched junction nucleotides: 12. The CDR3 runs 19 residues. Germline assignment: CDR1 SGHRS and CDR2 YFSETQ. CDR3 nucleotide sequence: TGCGCCAGCAGCTTGTTTTCCCTAGCGGGAGAATTTACCTACAATGAGCAGTTCTTC. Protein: CASSLFSLAGEFTYNEQFF. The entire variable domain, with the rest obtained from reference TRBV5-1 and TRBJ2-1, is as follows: KAGVTQTPRYLIKTRGQQVTLSCSPISGHRSVSWYQQTPGQGLQFLFEYFSETQRNKGNFPGRFSGRQFSNSRSEMNVSTLELGDSALYLCASSLFSLAGEFTYNEQFFGPGTRLTVL.

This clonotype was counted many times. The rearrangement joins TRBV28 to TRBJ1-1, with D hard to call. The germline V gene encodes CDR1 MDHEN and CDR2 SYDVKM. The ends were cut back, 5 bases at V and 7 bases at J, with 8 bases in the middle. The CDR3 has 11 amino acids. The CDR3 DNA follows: TGTGCCAGCAGTGCCGAGATTGAAGCTTTCTTT. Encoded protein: CASSAEIEAFF.

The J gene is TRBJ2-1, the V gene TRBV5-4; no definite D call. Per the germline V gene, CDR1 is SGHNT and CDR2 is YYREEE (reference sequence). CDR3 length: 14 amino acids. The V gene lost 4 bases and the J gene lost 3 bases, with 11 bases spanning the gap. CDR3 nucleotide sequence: TGTGCCAGCAGCAATGGACGAAGCTACAATGAGCAGTTCTTC. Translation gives CASSNGRSYNEQFF.

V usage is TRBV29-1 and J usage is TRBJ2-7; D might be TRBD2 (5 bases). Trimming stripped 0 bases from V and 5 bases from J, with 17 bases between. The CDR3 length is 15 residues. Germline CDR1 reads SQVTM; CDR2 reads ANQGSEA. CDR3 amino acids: CSVEDPGLNVHEQYF. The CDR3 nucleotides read TGCAGCGTTGAAGATCCGGGGTTAAACGTCCACGAGCAGTACTTC.

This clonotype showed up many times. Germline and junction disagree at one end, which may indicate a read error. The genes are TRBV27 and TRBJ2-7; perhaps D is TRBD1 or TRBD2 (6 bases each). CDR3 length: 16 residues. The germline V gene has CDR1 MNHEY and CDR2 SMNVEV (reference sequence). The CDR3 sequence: CASSLSSPVWGAELYF. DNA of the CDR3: TGTGCCAGCAGTTTATCGAGCCCGGTGTGGGGGGCCGAGCTGTACTTC.

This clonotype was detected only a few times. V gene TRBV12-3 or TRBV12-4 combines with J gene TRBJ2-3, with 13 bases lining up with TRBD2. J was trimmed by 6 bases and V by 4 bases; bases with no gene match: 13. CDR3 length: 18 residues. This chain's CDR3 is CASSSSTGTSGISDTQYF. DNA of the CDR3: TGTGCCAGCAGTTCCTCGACCGGGACTAGCGGGATATCTGATACGCAGTATTTT.

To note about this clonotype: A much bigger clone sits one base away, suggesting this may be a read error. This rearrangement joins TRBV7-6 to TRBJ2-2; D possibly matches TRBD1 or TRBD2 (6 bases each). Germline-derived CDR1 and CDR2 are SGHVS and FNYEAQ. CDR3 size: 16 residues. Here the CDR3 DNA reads TGTGTCAGCAGCCAGGTCAGGGGCGGGGCCACCGGGGAGCTGTTTTTT. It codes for CVSSQVRGGATGELFF.

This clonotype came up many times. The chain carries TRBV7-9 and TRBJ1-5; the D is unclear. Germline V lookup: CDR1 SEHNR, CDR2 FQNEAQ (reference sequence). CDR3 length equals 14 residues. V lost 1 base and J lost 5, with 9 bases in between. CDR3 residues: CASSLGGLDQPQHF. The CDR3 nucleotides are TGTGCCAGCAGCTTAGGAGGGCTTGATCAGCCCCAGCATTTT.

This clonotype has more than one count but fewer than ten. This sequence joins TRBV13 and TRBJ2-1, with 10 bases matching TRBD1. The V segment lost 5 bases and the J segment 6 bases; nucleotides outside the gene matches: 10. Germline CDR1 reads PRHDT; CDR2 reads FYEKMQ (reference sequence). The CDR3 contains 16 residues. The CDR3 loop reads CASSPIRTGGSNEQFF. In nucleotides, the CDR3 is TGTGCCAGCAGCCCGATTCGGACAGGGGGTAGCAATGAGCAGTTCTTC.

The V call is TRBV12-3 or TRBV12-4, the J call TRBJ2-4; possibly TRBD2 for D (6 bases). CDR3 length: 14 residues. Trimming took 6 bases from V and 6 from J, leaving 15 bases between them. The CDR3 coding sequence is TGTGCCAGCAGACGCCCGGGGGATGGAAACATTCAGTACTTC. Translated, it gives CASRRPGDGNIQYF.

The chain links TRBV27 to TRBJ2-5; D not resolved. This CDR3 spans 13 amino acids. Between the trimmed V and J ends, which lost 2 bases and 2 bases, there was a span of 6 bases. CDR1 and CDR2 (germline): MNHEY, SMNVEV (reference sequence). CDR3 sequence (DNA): TGTGCCAGCAGTTTAATGGATCAAGAGACCCAGTACTTC. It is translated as CASSLMDQETQYF.

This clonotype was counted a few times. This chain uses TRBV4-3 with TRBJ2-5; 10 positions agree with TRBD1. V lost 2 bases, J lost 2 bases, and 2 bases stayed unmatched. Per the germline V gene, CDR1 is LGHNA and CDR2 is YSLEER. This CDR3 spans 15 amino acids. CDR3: CASSQMDRGQETQYF. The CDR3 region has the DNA TGCGCCAGCAGCCAAATGGACAGGGGGCAAGAGACCCAGTACTTC.